This TCR beta chain was obtained from a study of beta chain features in type 1 diabetes listed by TCRdb under 2018. At the level of the whole study: Mean age, gender distribution, total cell number and subset yield were not different between patients and healthy donors. Regulatory and stem cell-like memory subsets were isolated from only 8 patients and roughly eight healthy donors, whereas naive and central memory subsets came from all 28 donors. A total of around 100 million sorted cells were examined across all samples, and RNA yield correlated strongly with the number of cells per subset. The study compared TCRB repertoires of sorted circulating CD4+ T cell subsets between recently diagnosed type 1 diabetes patients and matched healthy donors.

CDR3 length: 15 amino acids, cysteine to phenylalanine. Only CDR3 DNA is held: 45 bases, read in frame from base 1. The CDR1 and CDR2 encoded by the germline V gene are SGHAT and FQNNGV. A remark on this clone: It has no known antigen specificity. The junction differs from germline at one of its ends, possibly a read error.

Here is what the overall study found, with its caveats: Naive, central memory and regulatory TCRB repertoires appeared more similar among patients than among healthy donors. Shorter templates might have been favored by PCR, but patient and control samples were amplified and corrected together, so both groups would have been affected equally by any skew. Because small numbers of individuals were included in the HLA sub-analyses, any influence of HLA type on TCRB rearrangement was left unresolved. Fewer insertions and more nucleotide deletions at VDJ recombination sites were observed in patients with type 1 diabetes, implying thymic rearrangement abnormalities. Because cDNA rather than genomic DNA was sequenced, highly expressing activated cells could have been over-represented, although no difference in activation and CD3 levels was found between groups. In all four CD4+ subsets, TCRB CDR3 length was moderately but significantly shorter in type 1 diabetes patients.

All of the isolated RNA was reverse transcribed with the High Capacity cDNA Reverse Transcription Kit, so expressed TCRB transcripts were sequenced. Deep immunoSEQ sequencing was performed on naive, central memory and regulatory T cell samples, with an average of about 4 million total reads per sample. Sorted cells were lysed in RLT buffer, and RNA was extracted using DNase-treated RNeasy Micro or Mini kits according to cell number. Each cell subset was processed separately to prevent cross-contamination, with patient and healthy donor samples processed together. The immunoSEQ multiplex PCR was used to amplify TCRB sequences from cDNA, generating 87-bp fragments that spanned the CDR3 region. The amplicons were sequenced using the Illumina HiSeq platform. The source study handled its data this way. Synthetic template baselines were used to correct PCR bias computationally, reads within Hamming distance 2 were collapsed together, and singletons that could not be merged were discarded. Reads were aligned against IMGT to assign V, D and J genes, CDR3 length and insertions or deletions at six rearrangement sites. Clonotype counts were normalized to sorted cell number within each subset before computing true diversity and Gini coefficients with the tcR R package. Repertoire sharing was quantified using the overlap coefficient calculated on TCRB nucleotide sequences. Not all clones reach the TCRdb copy of this immuneACCESS table, which keeps in-frame sequences only. Checked studies attribute under half of the gap to unresolved V genes and leave the rest unexplained. V and J calls and clone size are as listed in that table; D and trimming were resolved from the DNA. The sample table holds over 40,000 clones, of which 66% were seen once. The top ten clonotypes cover approximately 2.3% of the sample.

A single peripheral blood draw of around 120 mL on average was collected from each donor into heparinised tubes. A BD FACSAria II and a panel including CD45RO, CCR7, CD25, CD127, CD95 and CD27 were used to sort naive, central memory, regulatory and stem cell-like memory CD4+ T cells. Every sorted population had a purity above 95%. PBMCs were separated immediately by Lymphoprep density gradient centrifugation and were stained directly, without being cultured. So that batch effects would be minimized, each experiment stained and sorted samples in pairs, pairing one healthy donor with one patient. This TCR was sampled from a woman younger than 30 with type 1 diabetes. Recombination joined TRBV11-2 with TRBJ2-1; a confident D gene designation cannot be given. Sequencing input: Tregs from blood. Sample cell subset or site, as interpreted from the label and publication: regulatory CD4+ T cells. The CDR3 reads CASSLGYYSHNEQFF. The DNA sequence is given as TGTGCCAGCAGCTTAGGATATTACTCCCACAATGAGCAGTTCTTC.